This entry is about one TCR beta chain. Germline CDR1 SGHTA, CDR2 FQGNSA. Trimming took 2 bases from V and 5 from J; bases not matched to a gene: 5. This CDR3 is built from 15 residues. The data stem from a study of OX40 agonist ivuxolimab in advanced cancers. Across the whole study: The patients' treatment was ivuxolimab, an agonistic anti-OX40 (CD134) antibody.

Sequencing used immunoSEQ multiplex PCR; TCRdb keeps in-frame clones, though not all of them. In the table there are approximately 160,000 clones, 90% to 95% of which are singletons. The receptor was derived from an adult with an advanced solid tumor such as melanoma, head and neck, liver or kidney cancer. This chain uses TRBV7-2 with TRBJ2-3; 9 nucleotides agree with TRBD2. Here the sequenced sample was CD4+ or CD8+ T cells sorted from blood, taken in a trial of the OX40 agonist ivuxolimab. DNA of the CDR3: TGTGCCAGCAGCTTACGCGGGGGGGCGGTAGATACGCAGTATTTT. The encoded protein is CASSLRGGAVDTQYF. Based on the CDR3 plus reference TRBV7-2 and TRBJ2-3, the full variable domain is GAGVSQSPSNKVTEKGKDVELRCDPISGHTALYWYRQSLGQGLEFLIYFQGNSAPDKSGLPSDRFSAERTGGSVSTLTIQRTQQEDSAVYLCASSLRGGAVDTQYFGPGTRLTVL.